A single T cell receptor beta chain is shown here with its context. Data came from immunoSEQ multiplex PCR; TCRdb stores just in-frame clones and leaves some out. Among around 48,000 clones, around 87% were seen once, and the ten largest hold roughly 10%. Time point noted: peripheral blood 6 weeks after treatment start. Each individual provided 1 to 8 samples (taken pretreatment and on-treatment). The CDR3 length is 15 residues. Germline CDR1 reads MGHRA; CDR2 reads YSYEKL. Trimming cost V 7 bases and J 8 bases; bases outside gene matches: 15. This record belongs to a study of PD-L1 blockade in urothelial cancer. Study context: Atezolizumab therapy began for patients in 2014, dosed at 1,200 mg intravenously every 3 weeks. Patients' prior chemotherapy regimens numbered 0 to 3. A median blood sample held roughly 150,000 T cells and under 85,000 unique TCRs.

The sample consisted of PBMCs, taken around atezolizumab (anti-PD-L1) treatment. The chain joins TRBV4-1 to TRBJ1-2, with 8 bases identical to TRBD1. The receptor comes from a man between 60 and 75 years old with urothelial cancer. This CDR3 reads CASTQGADDSRGYTF. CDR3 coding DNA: TGCGCCAGCACCCAGGGGGCGGACGATTCGCGAGGCTACACCTTC.